A single T cell receptor beta chain is shown here with its context. This specimen comes from a study of blood T cell repertoires in COVID-19. Study information: The samples span acute and convalescent COVID-19 from the United States, Italy and Spain.

Original analysis: Using reference gene primer amplification, nucleated cell counts were estimated. Clones were sequenced by immunoSEQ multiplex PCR, and TCRdb holds only the in-frame ones, with some missing. V, J and clone size were drawn from that table, and D and trimming were deduced from the DNA. This table has 90,000 to 120,000 clones, less than 80% appearing once. The CDR3 is 15 amino acids. V was shortened by 3 bases and J by 7 bases, with 16 bases between the two germline ends. The germline CDR1 and CDR2 sequences are MDHEN and SYDVKM. Specimen: peripheral blood. The TCR was taken from a man aged 70 or older with active or convalescent COVID-19. This rearrangement joins TRBV28 to TRBJ2-1; tentative D call: TRBD2 (6 bases). Here the CDR3 reads CASSFFSEGGNEQFF. CDR3 sequence (DNA): TGTGCCAGCAGTTTTTTTTCAGAGGGAGGTAATGAGCAGTTCTTC.